The TCR beta chain under discussion was sequenced for a study of cytomegalovirus exposure and HLA in healthy donors. PCR involved 60 Vbeta and 13 Jbeta primers. The repertoire was sequenced with immunoSEQ multiplex PCR; TCRdb's copy has only in-frame clones and lacks some. The sample lists under 200,000 clones; around 75% were seen once. Points from the study as a whole: Rates of TCR association differed by HLA locus in a later analysis, with DRB1 highest and HLA-C lowest. One variant, a missense change in DCLRE1C, was linked in a later analysis to TCR beta V- and J-gene trimming.

The germline gives CDR1 SNHLY, CDR2 FYNNEI. The CDR3 has 12 residues. Unmatched junction bases numbered 3, after V lost 7 bases and J lost 5 bases. With regard to this clone: Its antigen remains unknown.

This receptor was obtained from a woman between 35 and 50 years old in good health and CMV-seropositive. Sample: PBMCs. V gene TRBV2 combines with J gene TRBJ2-7, with 9 bases that match TRBD1. The CDR3 DNA reads TGTGCCAGCACGGGACAGGGCCACGAGCAGTACTTC. Translating gives CASTGQGHEQYF.